The 6 T cell receptor beta chains in this list originate from one sample, sequenced in a study of shared clonotypes between healthy human individuals. Sequenced by immunoSEQ multiplex PCR; TCRdb stores in-frame clones only, minus some. The data show under 600,000 clones, around 76% seen once. What was sequenced was PBMCs. All receptors derive from a woman in her 40s in good health. Some clones in this sample may be carry-over from other donors' samples.

This chain links TRBV10-3 with TRBJ2-2; D gene uncertain. The germline CDR1 and CDR2 sequences are ENHRY and SYGVKD. This CDR3 is built from 14 residues. The V end was cut by 4 bases, the J end by 3 bases, with 9 bases between. The DNA of the CDR3 is TGTGCCATCAGTGTTGCGTTTGACACCGGGGAGCTGTTTTTT. Its translation: CAISVAFDTGELFF.

This clone was found once. The V and J genes are TRBV6-6 and TRBJ2-3; TRBD2 is a possible D gene (5 bases). V dropped 5 bases and J dropped 2 bases, with 14 bases sitting between them. Germline loops: CDR1 MNHNY, CDR2 SVGAGI (reference sequence). This CDR3 comprises 15 residues. The CDR3, as DNA: TGTGCCAGCAGTGCCCTGAGAGCGGACACAGATACGCAGTATTTT. Translated: CASSALRADTDTQYF.

V usage is TRBV5-1 and J usage is TRBJ2-2; D is perhaps TRBD1 or TRBD2 (5 bases each). The CDR3 contains 14 residues. Germline V gene sequence: CDR1 SGHRS, CDR2 YFSETQ. With 5 bases removed from V and 0 bases from J, the gap between germline ends came to 8 bases. This chain's CDR3 is CASRGRTNTGELFF. CDR3 nucleotide sequence: TGCGCCAGCAGGGGACGGACGAACACCGGGGAGCTGTTTTTT.

The chain joins TRBV7-8 to TRBJ1-4; perhaps TRBD1 as D (5 bases). Germline-derived CDR1 and CDR2 are SGHVS and FQNEAQ. V was cut by 5 bases and J by 4 bases, with 14 bases left in between. The CDR3 length is 15 residues. DNA for the CDR3: TGTGCCAGCAGCCGGTCCGGGACGGTTAATGAAAAACTGTTTTTT. Amino acids: CASSRSGTVNEKLFF.

The sample holds a few counts of this clone. This may stem from a read error, because a much larger clone lies one nucleotide away. The chain employs TRBV5-4 and TRBJ2-5; D gene unclear. This CDR3 has 11 amino acids. Trimming took 2 bases from V and 5 from J, leaving 4 bases between them. Germline loops: CDR1 SGHNT, CDR2 YYREEE (reference sequence). The CDR3 region has the DNA TGTGCCAGCAGCTTTGGGGAGACCCAGTACTTC. This sequence encodes CASSFGETQYF. The entire variable domain, with the rest obtained from reference TRBV5-4 and TRBJ2-5, is as follows: ETGVTQSPTHLIKTRGQQVTLRCSSQSGHNTVSWYQQALGQGPQFIFQYYREEENGRGNFPPRFSGLQFPNYSSELNVNALELDDSALYLCASSFGETQYFGPGTRLLVL.

The rearrangement joins TRBV7-9 to TRBJ1-2, with 10 bases identical to TRBD1. Losses at the gene ends were 1 base for V and 6 bases for J; bases not matched to a gene: 2. This CDR3 contains 14 residues. Germline V gives CDR1 SEHNR, CDR2 FQNEAQ (reference sequence). CDR3 protein: CASSLGQGADGYTF. Written as DNA, the CDR3 is TGTGCCAGCAGCTTAGGACAGGGGGCGGATGGCTACACCTTC. Combining the CDR3 with reference TRBV7-9 and TRBJ1-2 gives the whole variable domain DTGVSQNPRHKITKRGQNVTFRCDPISEHNRLYWYRQTLGQGPEFLTYFQNEAQLEKSRLLSDRFSAERPKGSFSTLEIQRTEQGDSAMYLCASSLGQGADGYTFGSGTRLTVV.